By share of the sample, the clone carrying this TCR beta chain is medium-sized. Antigen: not known. This sample stems from a study of T cell responses to AZD1222 COVID-19 vaccine. The CDR3 runs to 15 residues. Germline-derived CDR1 and CDR2 are MNHEY and SVGAGI. The germline V and J ends were trimmed by 0 bases and 10 bases, with 13 bases remaining between them. Findings of the study overall: Just a handful of AZD1222 recipients tested seropositive at baseline. Unmutated variant regions are reportedly the target of nearly half of TCRs that are spike-specific. Samples come after the peak T cell response, not at day 14. Donors were largely white British and mainly female; clonal diversity was possibly underestimated.

The repertoire was sequenced with immunoSEQ multiplex PCR; TCRdb's copy has only in-frame clones and lacks some. The table lists about 180,000 clones, about nine tenths of them singletons. The source of this sequence is an adult who received the MenACWY meningococcal vaccine as a control. This specimen was peripheral blood, taken 28 days after the second dose of the MenACWY control vaccine. V is TRBV6-5 and J is TRBJ1-6; tentatively, D is TRBD1 (6 bases). Here the CDR3 DNA reads TGTGCCAGCAGTTACTCGATGGGGGCACAATCACCCCTCCACTTT. It yields the protein CASSYSMGAQSPLHF.